This T cell receptor (beta chain) was identified in a study of OX40 agonist ivuxolimab in advanced cancers. Study-wide background: The study treated patients with ivuxolimab, an agonistic anti-OX40 (CD134) antibody. Therapy given before enrollment (anti-PD-1, anti-PD-L1 or anti-CTLA-4) was allowed, and 40% to 50% had some. General study points: Expanded clones belonging to CD8+ T cells outnumbered, on average, those of CD4+.

Blood samples were obtained at baseline, cycle 4 day 1, and cycle 7 day 1. The CDR3 length is 15 residues. The germline CDR1 and CDR2 sequences are MDHEN and SYDVKM. V dropped 2 bases and J dropped 4; count of bases not matched to a gene: 5. About this clone itself: Antigen unknown.

Using immunoSEQ multiplex PCR, the repertoire was profiled, and TCRdb retains in-frame clones only, with some absent. The sample consists of almost 80,000 clones, about 80% of them appearing once. This specimen consisted of CD4+ or CD8+ T cells sorted from blood, obtained in a trial of the OX40 agonist ivuxolimab. J is TRBJ1-2 and V is TRBV28; 9 nucleotides agree with TRBD1. The receptor was isolated from an adult with an advanced solid tumor such as melanoma, head and neck, liver or kidney cancer. CDR3 in amino acids: CASSLRDRVFYGYTF. CDR3 DNA: TGTGCCAGCAGTTTAAGGGACAGGGTGTTCTATGGCTACACCTTC.